This T cell receptor (beta chain) was profiled in a study of cytomegalovirus exposure and HLA in healthy donors (dated by TCRdb to the late 2010s). Looking at the study overall: In an earlier analysis of 587 of the donors, roughly 300 Gb of sequence data and 100 million or so unique TCR beta sequences from some 170 million T cells were reported. Roughly 300 gigabases of sequencing data and approximately 91 million unique TCR sequences made up an early release that covered fewer than 650 HLA-typed donors. Of the 300 to 450 genotyped donors, 65% to 90% fell in the genetic ancestry cluster associated with self-reported Caucasian donors. The study was designed to test whether signatures of past pathogen exposure could be identified by cataloging public T cell receptors. The study used immunosequencing to profile the T cell repertoires of 666 subjects and linked those repertoires to cytomegalovirus serostatus. In addition to the first cohort of roughly 670 subjects, a separate validation cohort of approximately 130 different subjects was used. To predict cytomegalovirus infection status, the study brought together high-throughput TCR immunosequencing, statistical association of individual TCRs with disease status, and machine learning. A later analysis re-analyzed previously published TCR beta repertoires from roughly 600 donors and added high-resolution HLA genotyping to study TCR occurrence patterns. Rather than using new phenotypic data, the later analysis identified candidate immune exposures from TCR beta sequences and from how often those sequences occurred across donors. To decide whether each TCR beta V gene segment behaved as functional or pseudogenic, an earlier analysis of 587 of the donors relied on high-throughput TCR beta sequencing. Donor age, sex, ethnicity and CMV serostatus were compiled alongside the repertoire data. Genome-wide SNP genotypes for about 65% of the 666 donors were used in a later genetic analysis, which treated that subset as a discovery cohort. All discovery cohort repertoires had been generated using a single sequencing platform. HLA typing covered class I and class II loci at four-digit resolution. The number of donors typed differed by locus, with roughly 629-640 for A, B, C, DRB1 and DQB1, roughly 550 for DQA1, nearly 610 for DPA1, and around 450 for DPB1. Several DR-DQ haplotypes were treated as single units for association and clustering because of strong linkage in the cohort. On average, 235,054 unique TCR beta nucleotide sequences were sequenced per donor among a few hundred genotyped donors of the cohort, with roughly a sixth of those sequences being non-productive.

Libraries were made using the immunoSEQ multiplex PCR assay. For the multiplex PCR, a mixture combining 60 forward primers for TCR Vbeta segments and 13 reverse primers for TCR Jbeta segments was used. Amplification of the CDR3 region of rearranged TCR beta genes was performed with a multiplex PCR assay on genomic DNA. The Illumina HiSeq System was used to sequence the amplified TCR beta libraries as 87-base-pair reads. The original pipeline was this. In a later analysis, tens of millions of unique TCR beta chains were counted across the roughly 670 repertoires, and around 11 million of these chains were shared by at least two donors. A nearest-neighbor algorithm error-corrected the raw reads and collapsed the reads into unique sequences, merging closely related sequences to remove PCR and sequencing errors. V, D and J gene segments were assigned by aligning CDR3 sequences to IMGT reference sequences. For a sequence to be retained, at least a six-nucleotide match to both a V gene segment and a J gene segment was required. A rearrangement counted as productive if the CDR3 had no stop codons and remained in frame with V and J, and every other rearrangement counted as non-productive. CDR3 was defined according to IMGT convention as the region running from the second conserved V-encoded cysteine to the conserved J-encoded phenylalanine. The earlier analysis of 500 to 650 of the donors excluded any sequence lacking an unambiguous match to a single V gene segment. In an earlier analysis of 587 of the donors, a V segment was called functional when productive rearrangements were above 56.7%, and segregating when the standard deviation between donors exceeded 5%. To diagnose cytomegalovirus status from the catalog of TCR beta chain sequences, a statistical classification framework was built. A later analysis assigned V and J genes by comparing TCR nucleotide sequences with IMGT/GENE-DB human TR gene sequences. Using the TCRdist pipeline, a later analysis assigned CDR3 sequences along with most-parsimonious VDJ recombination scenarios. In a later analysis, each TCR beta chain was defined by its CDR3 amino acid sequence together with its V-gene family, and reads lacking a unique V-gene family were excluded. A later analysis removed several hundred highly shared, low-generation-probability nucleotide sequences to deal with suspected cross-contamination and a sequencing artifact. A later analysis calculated a clonal expansion index for each public chain from normalized within-repertoire ranks of inferred template counts. Generation probabilities in a later analysis came from a VDJ recombination model fitted to out-of-frame rearrangements, and those results were checked against IGoR. In a later analysis, TCR-TCR, TCR-HLA and TCR-CMV co-occurrence was scored with hypergeometric tests, and a repertoire-size bias correction was applied to TCR pairs. To estimate false discovery rates, a later analysis permuted the HLA or CMV assignments 20 times. In a later analysis, co-occurring TCRs were grouped using DBSCAN, and TCRdist sequence similarity was added for clustering within HLA-allele-positive subsets. For co-occurrence clustering, repertoires with fewer than 30,000 or more than 120,000 public chains were excluded, along with roughly five repertoires with anomalous nucleotide sharing. Drawn from immuneACCESS, this table holds only the in-frame rearrangements with V and J called that TCRdb kept. Clones are partly lost; checked studies trace under half to an unresolved V gene and leave the rest unexplained. That table gives V, J and clone size, and the DNA gave D and trimming. Within this sample are approximately 130,000 clones, with about 69% of them counted one time only. About 3.4% of the sample rests with the top ten.

Remarks on this clone: Its antigen is unknown. The input lacks base qualities; no much larger clone sits a single base away.

Broader findings and caveats from the paper: Specific HLA alleles were associated with some 15,000 TCR beta sequences at a false discovery rate of 0.05 in a later analysis. A later analysis found that TCR association rates varied across HLA loci, with DRB1 alleles showing the most associated TCRs and HLA-C alleles the fewest. Only TCR beta chains were sequenced in this cohort, and the absence of alpha or paired-chain data limited detectable features. A later genetic analysis reported fewer N-insertions in productive TCRs among donors in an Asian-associated ancestry cluster than the approximately 700-donor mean. In vitro tests confirmed that a few of the cytomegalovirus-associated TCR beta chains recognize cytomegalovirus antigens. In a later analysis, most CMV-associated TCR beta chains were found to appear HLA-restricted, with HLA associations seemingly driven largely by CMV exposure. Several of the top co-occurrence clusters appeared to be linked to parvovirus B19, influenza, CMV and Epstein-Barr virus, according to a later analysis. Assigning TCR associations to individual alleles was difficult when HLA alleles, especially DR and DQ, strongly co-occurred. The authors suggested that the approach could potentially be extended to other disease states and immunological phenotypes. The presence/absence analyses assumed that sequencing depth was roughly uniform across donors, and that assumption may not be true. In an earlier analysis of more than 500 of the donors, most TCR beta V segments appeared in productive rearrangements about 87% or about 30% of the time, broadly matching IMGT annotations. In both the original and validation cohorts, the classifier was reported to diagnose cytomegalovirus status with high specificity and sensitivity. In a later analysis, HLA-associated TCR beta chains were found to be more clonally expanded and to have lower generation probabilities than equally common non-associated chains. CMV serostatus was the only immune exposure information available for the cohort. V-gene and J-gene trimming of TCR beta chains was associated with a missense DCLRE1C variant in a later genetic analysis, and the association was replicated in an independent cohort. A further reported finding was that TCR beta sequences accurately predicted the HLA-A and HLA-B alleles for most subjects in the first cohort. Some IMGT-functional V segments, including TRBV6-2 and TRBV6-3, could not be told apart with the 87-base-pair reads, so those segments were excluded. Linkage disequilibrium might explain the correlated functional status among segregating V segments, but an unknown experimental factor could not be excluded. Most TCR sequences were seen in very few donors, while some public TCRs were found in many individuals. In the study, 150 to 200 TCR beta chains were listed as associated with cytomegalovirus. HLA typing was unavailable for some donors at each locus, so association tests used only the typed subset. Because counts were too low, seventeen rarely observed V segments, including chromosome 9 orphons, were left out of the earlier analysis of 500 to 650 of the donors. A cluster of highly shared sequence variants was judged likely to be a technical artifact of the sequencing pipeline.

The cohort was made up of around 720 healthy bone marrow donors. At the time of sampling, all cohort members were nominally healthy, though unrecorded immune exposures were likely present. The donor tested CMV seronegative, placing the donor among the 352 seronegative members of the cohort. A peripheral blood sample was collected from each donor, and TCR beta sequencing was performed on peripheral blood mononuclear cells. The Qiagen DNeasy Blood Extraction Kit was used to extract genomic DNA from the blood cell samples. The CDR3 has 16 amino acids, counting the end cysteine and phenylalanine. The sequence is cut down to CDR3 DNA, 48 bases in frame from base 1. Sequences SQVTM (CDR1) and ANQGSEA (CDR2) are obtained from the germline V gene. V is trimmed back by 4 bases and J by 8 bases, and the junction contains 15 bases that no gene match accounts for.

This chain is built from TRBV29-1 and TRBJ2-3, with 10 middle bases fitting TRBD2. This TCR derives from a young man in good health and CMV-seronegative. The sequencing sample was made of PBMCs. DNA sequence: TGCAGCGTTGTTCCGCCGGCTAGCGGGAGTATTGCTACGCAGTATTTT. Its coded protein is CSVVPPASGSIATQYF.